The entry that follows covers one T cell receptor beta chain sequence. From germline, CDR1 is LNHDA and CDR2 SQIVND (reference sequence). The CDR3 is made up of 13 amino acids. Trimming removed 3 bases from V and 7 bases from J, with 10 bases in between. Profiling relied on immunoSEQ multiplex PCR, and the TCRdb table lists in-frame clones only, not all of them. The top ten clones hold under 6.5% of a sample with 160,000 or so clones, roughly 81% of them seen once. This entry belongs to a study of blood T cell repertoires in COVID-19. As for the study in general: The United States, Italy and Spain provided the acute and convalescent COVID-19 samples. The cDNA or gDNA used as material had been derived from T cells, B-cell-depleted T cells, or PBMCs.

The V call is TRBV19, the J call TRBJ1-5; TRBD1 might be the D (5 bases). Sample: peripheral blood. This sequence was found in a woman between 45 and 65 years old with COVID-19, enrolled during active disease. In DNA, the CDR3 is TGTGCCAGTAGTATCTCAGGGAGGCAGCCCCAGCATTTT. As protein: CASSISGRQPQHF.